This T cell receptor beta chain derives from a study of blood T cell repertoires in COVID-19. Study-wide background: The United States, Italy and Spain were the sources of the acute and convalescent COVID-19 samples.

In the authors' workflow: Nucleated cell number was recorded as an estimate derived from reference gene primer amplification. TCRdb's table, derived via immunoSEQ multiplex PCR, lists solely in-frame clones and lacks some. D and trimming were read from the DNA, whereas the V and J calls and clone size are those reported in that table. The data hold 250,000 to 350,000 clones, with about four fifths observed a single time. Followed over time, Seattle patients had been enrolled while infection was active. Germline V CDR1 and CDR2: SQVTM, ANQGSEA. This CDR3 is built from 14 residues. Trimming left V 6 bases short and J 1 base short, with 13 bases between.

Sample: peripheral blood. The gene calls are TRBV29-1 and TRBJ2-4; D is possibly TRBD1 (6 bases). The sequence came from a human donor with COVID-19, enrolled during active disease. The donor label of this sample is uncertain. The CDR3 reads CSVGHLGAKNIQYF. DNA for the CDR3: TGCAGCGTGGGACATTTGGGGGCCAAAAACATTCAGTACTTC.